The 10 T cell receptor beta chains in this list originate from one sample, sequenced in a study of CD8 T cells in ankylosing spondylitis. TCRdb called the 5' RACE reads again in MiXCR, with one record for every CDR3 protein. The sample lists about 300,000 distinct CDR3 sequences; more than 20% were seen once. Sequences were obtained from blood, either unsorted or a sorted T cell fraction (not recorded which). Receptor source: a female donor with ankylosing spondylitis or in good health (not recorded which).

The J gene is TRBJ1-4, the V gene TRBV9; D is perhaps TRBD1 (5 bases). V was trimmed by 4 bases and J by 8 bases, leaving 15 bases between them. CDR3 length: 14 residues. The germline V gene has CDR1 SGDLS and CDR2 YYNGEE. CDR3 sequence: CASSPRLEGEKLFF. The CDR3 coding sequence is TGTGCCAGCAGCCCCCGACTCGAGGGGGAAAAACTGTTTTTT.

This chain connects TRBV20-1 to TRBJ2-7; the match to TRBD2 covers 11 bases. V lost 5 bases to trimming and J lost 7 bases; unmatched junction nucleotides: 10. Germline CDR1 is DFQATT and CDR2 is SNEGSKA (reference sequence). The CDR3 extends over 14 amino acids. CDR3 amino acids: CSAHLAGGHREQYF. CDR3 nucleotides: TGCAGTGCTCATTTAGCGGGAGGGCACAGGGAGCAGTACTTC.

V gene TRBV20-1 combines with J gene TRBJ1-2; TRBD1 is a possible D gene (5 bases). This CDR3 contains 11 residues. Germline V lookup: CDR1 DFQATT, CDR2 SNEGSKA (reference sequence). Trimming removed 0 bases at V and 13 bases at J, with 12 bases between. CDR3 nucleotides: TGCAGTGCTAGAGAGGGGGGAGGGACCACCTTC. Protein sequence: CSAREGGGTTF.

This clonotype was picked up a small number of times. The V and J genes are TRBV19 and TRBJ1-5, with a weak D call TRBD1 (5 bases). The CDR3 loop spans 14 amino acids. The germline gives CDR1 LNHDA, CDR2 SQIVND (reference sequence). Trimming pared 5 bases from V and 7 bases from J, leaving 15 bases between. CDR3 residues: CASSFAGLSQPQHF. CDR3 in DNA: TGTGCCAGTAGTTTCGCAGGGTTAAGCCAGCCCCAGCATTTT.

This clonotype was picked up a small number of times. The chain is built from TRBV5-1 and TRBJ2-5; 12 bases match TRBD2. Trimming removed 6 bases from V and 4 bases from J; junction bases left unmatched: 7. The CDR3 runs to 15 residues. Germline CDR1 and CDR2: SGHRS and YFSETQ. CDR3 in DNA: TGCGCCAGCACTCAGACTAGCGGGAGCGGAGAGACCCAGTACTTC. As protein: CASTQTSGSGETQYF.

For this clonotype: A read error is possible here, since a much larger clone lies one base away. The chain uses TRBV6-2 or TRBV6-3 and TRBJ2-1; no firm D call. The CDR3 length is 11 residues. Trimming shortened V by 4 bases and J by 8 bases, and 6 bases separated the two germline ends. CDR1 is MNHEY, CDR2 SVGEGT, per germline. CDR3 sequence reads: CASSSWDEQFF. In nucleotides, the CDR3 is TGTGCCAGCAGTTCCTGGGATGAGCAGTTCTTC.

V usage is TRBV20-1 and J usage is TRBJ2-5; no clear D. The V end lost 4 bases, the J end lost 5 bases, and 8 bases lay between the germline ends. CDR1 is DFQATT, CDR2 SNEGSKA, per germline (reference sequence). CDR3 size: 11 residues. CDR3 region: CSANAAETQYF. The CDR3 DNA follows: TGCAGTGCTAACGCTGCTGAGACCCAGTACTTC.

This clonotype was seen a handful of times. CDR3 sequence: CASSIYRELSEAFF. The CDR3 nucleotides are TGTGCCAGCAGTATCTACAGGGAACTTAGTGAAGCTTTCTTT. The V call is TRBV12-3 or TRBV12-4, the J call TRBJ1-1; a weak D match, TRBD1 (6 bases). The CDR3 is made up of 14 amino acids. V lost 5 bases to trimming and J lost 7 bases, with 17 bases between them.

This sequence joins TRBV4-3 and TRBJ2-7; 15 bases map to TRBD2. There are 17 residues in the CDR3. V was pared by 3 bases and J by 7 bases, with 10 bases of the junction left unmatched. From germline, CDR1 is LGHNA and CDR2 YSLEER. For the CDR3, the DNA is TGCGCCAGCAGCCACGTAGGGACTAGCGGGAGGAGGCGAGAGCAGTACTTC. Amino acids: CASSHVGTSGRRREQYF.

V gene TRBV20-1 combines with J gene TRBJ2-7, with a weak D call TRBD2 (5 bases). The ends were cut back, 8 bases at V and 2 bases at J, with 16 bases in the middle. From germline, CDR1 is DFQATT and CDR2 SNEGSKA (reference sequence). The CDR3 contains 13 residues. The CDR3 reads CSSNTGITYEQYF. CDR3 sequence (DNA): TGCAGTTCGAACACGGGAATCACCTACGAGCAGTACTTC.